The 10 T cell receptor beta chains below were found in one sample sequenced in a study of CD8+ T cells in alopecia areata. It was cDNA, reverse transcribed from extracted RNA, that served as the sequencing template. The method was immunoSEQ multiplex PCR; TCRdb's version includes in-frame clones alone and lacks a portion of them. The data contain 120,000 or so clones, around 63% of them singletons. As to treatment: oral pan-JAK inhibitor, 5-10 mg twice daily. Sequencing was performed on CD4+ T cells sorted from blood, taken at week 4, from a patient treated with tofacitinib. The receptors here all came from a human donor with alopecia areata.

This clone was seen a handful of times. This CDR3 reads CASSLGTGNIQYF. Here the CDR3 DNA reads TGTGCCAGCAGCTTAGGGACAGGCAACATTCAGTACTTC. V and J are TRBV7-3 and TRBJ2-4; 8 bases line up with TRBD1. The CDR3 is made up of 13 amino acids. V was pared by 2 bases and J by 7 bases, with 1 base of the junction left unmatched. CDR1 and CDR2 from the germline V gene are SGHTA and FQGTGA.

CDR3 nucleotides: TGTGCCAGCAGCGTAGACCCCAGCTACAATGAGCAGTTCTTC. Translation gives CASSVDPSYNEQFF. V gene TRBV9 combines with J gene TRBJ2-1, with D unresolved. With 0 bases removed from V and 3 bases from J, the gap between germline ends came to 7 bases. The CDR3 spans 14 residues. CDR1 is SGDLS and CDR2 is YYNGEE in the germline V gene.

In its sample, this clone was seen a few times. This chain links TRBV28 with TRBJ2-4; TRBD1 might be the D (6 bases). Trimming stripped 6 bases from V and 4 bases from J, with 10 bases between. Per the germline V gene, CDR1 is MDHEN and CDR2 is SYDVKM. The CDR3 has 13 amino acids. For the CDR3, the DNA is TGTGCCAGCAGGGTACAGGGAAAAAACATTCAGTACTTC. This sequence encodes CASRVQGKNIQYF.

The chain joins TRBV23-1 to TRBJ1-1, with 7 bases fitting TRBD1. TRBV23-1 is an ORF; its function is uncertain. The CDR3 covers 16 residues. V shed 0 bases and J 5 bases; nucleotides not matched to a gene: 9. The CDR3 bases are TGCGCCAGCAGTCAATCGGGGAGGGGGCGGAGAACTGAAGCTTTCTTT. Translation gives CASSQSGRGRRTEAFF.

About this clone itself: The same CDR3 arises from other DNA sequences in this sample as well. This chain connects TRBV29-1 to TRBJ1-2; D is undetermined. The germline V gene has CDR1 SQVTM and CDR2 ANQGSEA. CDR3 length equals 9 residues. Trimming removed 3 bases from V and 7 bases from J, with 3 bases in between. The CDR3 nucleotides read TGCAGCGTTGACAGTGGCTACACCTTC. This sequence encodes CSVDSGYTF.

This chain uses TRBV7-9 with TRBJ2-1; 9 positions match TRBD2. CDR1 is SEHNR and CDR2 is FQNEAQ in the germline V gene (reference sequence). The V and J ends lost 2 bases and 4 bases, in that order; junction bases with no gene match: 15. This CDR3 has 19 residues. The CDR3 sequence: CASSLWTVWREGPYNEQFF. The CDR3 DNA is TGTGCCAGCAGCTTATGGACAGTCTGGCGGGAGGGCCCTTACAATGAGCAGTTCTTC.

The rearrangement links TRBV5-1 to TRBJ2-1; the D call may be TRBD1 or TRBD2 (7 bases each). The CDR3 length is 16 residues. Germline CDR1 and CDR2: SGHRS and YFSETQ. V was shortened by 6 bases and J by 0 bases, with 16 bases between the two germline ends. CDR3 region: CASTLQGGSSYNEQFF. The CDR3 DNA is TGCGCCAGCACCCTTCAGGGGGGGAGCTCCTACAATGAGCAGTTCTTC.

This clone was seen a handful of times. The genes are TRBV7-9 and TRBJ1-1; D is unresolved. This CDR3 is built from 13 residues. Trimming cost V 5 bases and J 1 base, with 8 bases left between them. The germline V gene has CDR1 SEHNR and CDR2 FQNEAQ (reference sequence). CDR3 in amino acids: CASSRHSNTEAFF. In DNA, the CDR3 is TGTGCCAGCAGCCGACATTCGAACACTGAAGCTTTCTTT.

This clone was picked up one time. CDR3 DNA: TGTGCCAGCAGCCCCAGGACTAGCGATGTCTACAATGAGCAGTTCTTC. Translation: CASSPRTSDVYNEQFF. The rearrangement uses TRBV7-2 and TRBJ2-1; 9 bases fit TRBD2. Trimming cost V 5 bases and J 3 bases; bases outside gene matches: 8. Germline V gene sequence: CDR1 SGHTA, CDR2 FQGNSA. This CDR3 region has 16 residues.

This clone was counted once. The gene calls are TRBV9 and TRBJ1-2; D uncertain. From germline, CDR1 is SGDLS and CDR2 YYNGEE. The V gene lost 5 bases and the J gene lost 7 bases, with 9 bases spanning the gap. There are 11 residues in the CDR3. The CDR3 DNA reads TGTGCCAGCAGGGAACGAGGTGGCTACACCTTC. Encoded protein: CASRERGGYTF. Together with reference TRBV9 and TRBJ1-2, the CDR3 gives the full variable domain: DSGVTQTPKHLITATGQRVTLRCSPRSGDLSVYWYQQSLDQGLQFLIQYYNGEERAKGNILERFSAQQFPDLHSELNLSSLELGDSALYFCASRERGGYTFGSGTRLTVV.